The source of this T cell receptor (beta chain) is a study of shared clonotypes between healthy human individuals. Concerning this clone itself: Its antigen remains unknown.

CDR3 length: 17 amino acids. V was trimmed by 2 bases and J by 1 base, leaving 16 bases between them. Germline-derived CDR1 and CDR2 are SNHLY and FYNNEI. Replicate sorted-subset PCRs were loaded with around 0.2 ug DNA, approximately 31,000 T cell genomes. Using immunoSEQ multiplex PCR, the repertoire was profiled, and TCRdb retains in-frame clones only, with some absent. The table includes roughly 2,300,000 clones, 92% detected once. Notes on the study in general: Relative to clonotypes present in all four donors, those not shared had lower generation probabilities. Read depth was anticipated to influence clonotype sharing among donors. Clonotype sharing across several donors was observed for 4% to 6.5% of naive CD4 clonotypes.

Sample: naive CD4+ T cells from PBMCs. Sample subset: CD45RA+ positively selected. The chain joins TRBV2 to TRBJ2-3, with D perhaps matching TRBD2 (5 bases). This clonotype originated in a man aged 18 to 35 in good health. Some clones in this sample may be carry-over from other donors' samples. DNA of the CDR3: TGTGCCAGCAGTGAAAGAGTTGGGCGGGCCCGCACAGATACGCAGTATTTT. It codes for CASSERVGRARTDTQYF.